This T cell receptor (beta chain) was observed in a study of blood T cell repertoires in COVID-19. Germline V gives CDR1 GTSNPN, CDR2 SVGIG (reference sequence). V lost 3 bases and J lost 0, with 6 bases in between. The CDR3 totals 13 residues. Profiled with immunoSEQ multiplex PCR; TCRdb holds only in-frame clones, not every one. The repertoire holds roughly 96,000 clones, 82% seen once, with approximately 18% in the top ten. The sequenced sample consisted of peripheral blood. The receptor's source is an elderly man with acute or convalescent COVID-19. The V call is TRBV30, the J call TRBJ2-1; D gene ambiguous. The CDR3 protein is CAWRWSSYNEQFF. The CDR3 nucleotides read TGTGCCTGGAGGTGGAGCTCCTACAATGAGCAGTTCTTC.